This note documents a single T cell receptor (beta chain) sequence. What it binds is not known. The data belong to a study of OX40 agonist ivuxolimab in advanced cancers. Study-level background: Patients were infused with ivuxolimab every 2 weeks at 0.01 to 10 mg/kg. Patients achieving partial responses numbered three: one hepatocellular carcinoma case and two cutaneous melanoma cases. General observations from the study: Circulating CD4+ and CD8+ T cells showed clonal expansion by week 6 at 0.1 to 3.0 mg/kg.

Some clones are missing from TCRdb's copy, which holds only in-frame ones; the method was immunoSEQ multiplex PCR. Of 60,000 to 100,000 clones detected, 94% appear once; the ten largest clones hold just over 20%. Material: CD4+ or CD8+ T cells sorted from blood, obtained in a trial of the OX40 agonist ivuxolimab. The receptor was derived from an adult with an advanced solid tumor such as melanoma, head and neck, liver or kidney cancer.

The CDR3 sequence is CASGLGTVGNEQFF. For the CDR3, the DNA is TGTGCTAGTGGTTTAGGGACAGTGGGCAATGAGCAGTTCTTC. The chain couples TRBV12-5 to TRBJ2-1; 7 bases fit TRBD1. This CDR3 contains 14 residues. V lost 3 bases and J lost 6; bases outside the gene matches: 5. Germline-derived CDR1 and CDR2 are LGHNT and FRNRAP. Full variable domain (remainder filled in from reference TRBV12-5 and TRBJ2-1): DARVTQTPRHKVTEMGQEVTMRCQPILGHNTVFWYRQTMMQGLELLAYFRNRAPLDDSGMPKDRFSAEMPDATLATLKIQPSEPRDSAVYFCASGLGTVGNEQFFGPGTRLTVL.